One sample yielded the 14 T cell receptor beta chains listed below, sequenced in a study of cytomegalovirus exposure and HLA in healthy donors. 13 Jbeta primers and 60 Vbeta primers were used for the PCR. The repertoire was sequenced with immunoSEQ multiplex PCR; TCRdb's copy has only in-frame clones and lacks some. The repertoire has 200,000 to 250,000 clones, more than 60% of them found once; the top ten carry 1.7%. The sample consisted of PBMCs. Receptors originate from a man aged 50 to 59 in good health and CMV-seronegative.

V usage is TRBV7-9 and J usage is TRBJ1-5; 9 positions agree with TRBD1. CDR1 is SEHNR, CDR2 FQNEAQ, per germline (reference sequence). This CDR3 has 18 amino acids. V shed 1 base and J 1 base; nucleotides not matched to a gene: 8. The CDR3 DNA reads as TGTGCCAGCAGCTTAGTAACAGGGGGCAGGGGAAGCAATCAGCCCCAGCATTTT. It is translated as CASSLVTGGRGSNQPQHF.

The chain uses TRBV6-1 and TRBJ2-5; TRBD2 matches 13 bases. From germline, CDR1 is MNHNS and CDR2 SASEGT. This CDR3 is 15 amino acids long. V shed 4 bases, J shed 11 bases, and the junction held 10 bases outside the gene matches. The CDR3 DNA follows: TGTGCCAGCAGTGTTAGACTAGCGGGAGGTAGTGAGCAGTACTTC. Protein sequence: CASSVRLAGGSEQYF.

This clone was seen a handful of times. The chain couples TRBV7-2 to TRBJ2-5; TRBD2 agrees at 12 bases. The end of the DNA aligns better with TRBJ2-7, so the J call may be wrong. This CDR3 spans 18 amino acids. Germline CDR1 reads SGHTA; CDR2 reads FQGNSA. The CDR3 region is CASSKTSGSLGSSYEQYF. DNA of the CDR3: TGTGCCAGCAGCAAGACTAGCGGGAGTTTAGGGAGCTCCTACGAGCAGTACTTC.

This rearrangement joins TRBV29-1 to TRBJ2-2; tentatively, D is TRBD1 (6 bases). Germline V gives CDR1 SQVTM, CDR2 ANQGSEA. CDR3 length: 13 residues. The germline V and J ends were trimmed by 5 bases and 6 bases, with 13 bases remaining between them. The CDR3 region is CSVLQGAAGELFF. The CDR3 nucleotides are TGCAGCGTTTTACAGGGTGCGGCCGGGGAGCTGTTTTTT.

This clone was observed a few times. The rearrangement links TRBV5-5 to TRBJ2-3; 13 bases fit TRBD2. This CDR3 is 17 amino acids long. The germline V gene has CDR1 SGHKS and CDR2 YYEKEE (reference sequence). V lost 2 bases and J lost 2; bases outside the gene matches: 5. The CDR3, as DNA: TGTGCCAGCAGCTTAACTAGCGGGAGGGCGGTCACAGATACGCAGTATTTT. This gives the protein CASSLTSGRAVTDTQYF.

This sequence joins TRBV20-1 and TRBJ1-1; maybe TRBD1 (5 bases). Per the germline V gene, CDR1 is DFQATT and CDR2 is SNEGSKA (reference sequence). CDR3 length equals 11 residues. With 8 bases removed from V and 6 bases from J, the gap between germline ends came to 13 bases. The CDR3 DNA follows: TGCAGTCCACGGAGGGGCTCTGAAGCTTTCTTT. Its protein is CSPRRGSEAFF.

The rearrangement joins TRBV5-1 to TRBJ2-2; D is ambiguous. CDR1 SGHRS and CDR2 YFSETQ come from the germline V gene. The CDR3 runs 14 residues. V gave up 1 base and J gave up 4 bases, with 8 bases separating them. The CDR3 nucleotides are TGCGCCAGCAGCTTGAACCCGGGCACCGGGGAGCTGTTTTTT. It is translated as CASSLNPGTGELFF.

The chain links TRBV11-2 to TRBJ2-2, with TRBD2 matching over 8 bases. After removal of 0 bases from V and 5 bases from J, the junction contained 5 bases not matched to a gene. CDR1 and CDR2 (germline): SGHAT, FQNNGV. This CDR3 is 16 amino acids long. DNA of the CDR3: TGTGCCAGCAGCTTAGAAAGCGGGAGAGGGACCGGGGAGCTGTTTTTT. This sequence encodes CASSLESGRGTGELFF.

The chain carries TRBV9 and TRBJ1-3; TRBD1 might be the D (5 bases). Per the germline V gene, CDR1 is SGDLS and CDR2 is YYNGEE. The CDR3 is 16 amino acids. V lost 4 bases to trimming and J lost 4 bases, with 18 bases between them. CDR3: CASSISPMGLGNTIYF. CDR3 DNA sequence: TGTGCCAGCAGCATCAGCCCGATGGGACTCGGAAACACCATATATTTT.

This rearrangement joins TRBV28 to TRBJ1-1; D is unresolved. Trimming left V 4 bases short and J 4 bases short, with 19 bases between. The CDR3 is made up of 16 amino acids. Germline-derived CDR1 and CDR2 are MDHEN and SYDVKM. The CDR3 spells CASSSIGSPQATEAFF. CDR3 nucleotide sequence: TGTGCCAGCAGTTCCATTGGGAGTCCTCAAGCCACTGAAGCTTTCTTT. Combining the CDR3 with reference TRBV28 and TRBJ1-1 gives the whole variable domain DVKVTQSSRYLVKRTGEKVFLECVQDMDHENMFWYRQDPGLGLRLIYFSYDVKMKEKGDIPEGYSVSREKKERFSLILESASTNQTSMYLCASSSIGSPQATEAFFGQGTRLTVV.

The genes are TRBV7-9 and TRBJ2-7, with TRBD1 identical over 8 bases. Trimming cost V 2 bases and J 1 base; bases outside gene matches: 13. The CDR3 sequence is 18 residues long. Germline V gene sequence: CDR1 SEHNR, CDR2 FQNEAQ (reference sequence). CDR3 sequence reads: CASSLPKETGVGSYEQYF. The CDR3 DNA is TGTGCCAGCAGCTTACCGAAAGAGACAGGGGTAGGTTCCTACGAGCAGTACTTC.

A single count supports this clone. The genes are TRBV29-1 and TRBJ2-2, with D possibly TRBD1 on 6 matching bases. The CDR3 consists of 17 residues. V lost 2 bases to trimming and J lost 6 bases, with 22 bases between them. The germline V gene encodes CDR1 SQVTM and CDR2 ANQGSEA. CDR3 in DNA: TGCAGCGTTGAAACAGGTCTCACCACAGGGCGAGCCGGGGAGCTGTTTTTT. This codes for CSVETGLTTGRAGELFF.

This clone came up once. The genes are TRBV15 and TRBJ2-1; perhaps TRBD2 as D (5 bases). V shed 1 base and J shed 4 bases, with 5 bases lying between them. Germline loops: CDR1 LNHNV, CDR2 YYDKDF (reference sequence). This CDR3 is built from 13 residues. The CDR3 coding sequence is TGTGCCACCAGCAGAGGGACTTACAATGAGCAGTTCTTC. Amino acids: CATSRGTYNEQFF.

The CDR3 loop reads CASSLEAGDRETQYF. In DNA, the CDR3 is TGTGCCAGCAGCTTGGAAGCGGGAGACCGGGAGACCCAGTACTTC. This rearrangement joins TRBV7-9 to TRBJ2-5; 8 nucleotides agree with TRBD2. V gave up 3 bases and J gave up 5 bases; unmatched junction bases: 8. Per the germline V gene, CDR1 is SEHNR and CDR2 is FQNEAQ (reference sequence). The CDR3 spans 15 residues.